The 32 T cell receptor beta chains given below trace back to one sample, sequenced in a study of T cell responses to AZD1222 COVID-19 vaccine. Some clones are missing from TCRdb's copy, which holds only in-frame ones; the method was immunoSEQ multiplex PCR. The sample includes 80,000 to 100,000 clones, roughly 89% seen only once; the top ten take under 8.5%. The material sequenced was peripheral blood, taken on day 0 of AZD1222 vaccination. Receptor source: an adult in good health.

The V gene is TRBV5-4, the J gene TRBJ2-7; the D gene could be TRBD1 or TRBD2 (5 bases each). Between the trimmed V and J ends, which lost 2 bases and 3 bases, there was a span of 15 bases. Germline values: CDR1 SGHNT, CDR2 YYREEE (reference sequence). This CDR3 is 15 amino acids long. For the CDR3, the DNA is TGTGCCAGCAGCTTTGGGGGACGGACTGACTACGAGCAGTACTTC. Amino acids: CASSFGGRTDYEQYF.

The J gene is TRBJ1-5, the V gene TRBV4-2, with D hard to call. Germline CDR1 is LGHNA and CDR2 is YNFKEQ. The CDR3 loop spans 14 amino acids. V was pared by 0 bases and J by 9 bases, with 12 bases between. The CDR3 loop is CASSQEDGGLPQHF. In nucleotides, the CDR3 is TGTGCCAGCAGCCAAGAGGACGGCGGTTTGCCCCAGCATTTT.

The chain employs TRBV28 and TRBJ2-4, with 7 positions matching TRBD2. The CDR3 is 15 amino acids. Germline V CDR1 and CDR2: MDHEN, SYDVKM. The J segment lost 7 bases and the V segment lost 5 bases, leaving 11 bases of the junction unmatched. CDR3 amino acids: CASSTPRQGGNIQYF. In DNA, the CDR3 is TGTGCCAGCAGTACCCCTCGCCAGGGAGGGAACATTCAGTACTTC.

The chain couples TRBV5-8 to TRBJ2-7, with TRBD2 as a possible D gene (7 bases). The CDR3 runs to 14 residues. V dropped 4 bases and J dropped 4 bases, with 15 bases sitting between them. In germline, CDR1 is SGHTS, CDR2 YDEGEE. CDR3: CASSRGRGLYEQYF. The CDR3 region has the DNA TGTGCCAGCAGCCGGGGGAGGGGGTTGTACGAGCAGTACTTC.

This chain connects TRBV2 to TRBJ1-2; D is unclear. The germline V gene has CDR1 SNHLY and CDR2 FYNNEI. Trimming shortened V by 10 bases and J by 6 bases, and 12 bases separated the two germline ends. The CDR3 runs to 11 residues. The CDR3 here is CANQPPDGYTF. CDR3 in DNA: TGTGCCAACCAACCCCCAGATGGCTACACCTTC.

The genes are TRBV7-9 and TRBJ1-3; no firm D call. V lost 5 bases to trimming and J lost 4 bases, with 9 bases between them. This CDR3 is 13 amino acids long. Germline-derived CDR1 and CDR2 are SEHNR and FQNEAQ (reference sequence). CDR3 nucleotides: TGTGCCAGCAGCAAAAACCCCGGAAACACCATATATTTT. Encoded protein: CASSKNPGNTIYF.

The genes are TRBV24-1 and TRBJ2-7, with D perhaps TRBD1 or TRBD2 (5 bases each). Germline V gene lookup returns CDR1 KGHDR and CDR2 SFDVKD. V was clipped by 3 bases and J by 0 bases, with 17 bases between them. The CDR3 has 17 amino acids. This CDR3 reads CATSDRGAGPYSYEQYF. In DNA form, the CDR3 reads TGTGCCACCAGTGATCGAGGGGCCGGGCCCTACTCCTACGAGCAGTACTTC.

The chain carries TRBV7-8 and TRBJ2-7; D is uncertain. Germline CDR1 and CDR2: SGHVS and FQNEAQ. Trimming removed 5 bases from V and 3 bases from J, with 17 bases in between. The CDR3 loop spans 15 amino acids. In DNA form, the CDR3 reads TGTGCCAGCAGCACCAAGCCCGTGGCTGTCTACGAGCAGTACTTC. Translation: CASSTKPVAVYEQYF.

The J gene is TRBJ2-5, the V gene TRBV2; 7 nucleotides line up with TRBD1. Germline V lookup: CDR1 SNHLY, CDR2 FYNNEI. The CDR3 covers 13 residues. The V and J ends lost 6 bases and 6 bases, in that order; junction bases with no gene match: 7. DNA for the CDR3: TGTGCCAGCAGAGCCACAGGGGAAAAGACCCAGTACTTC. This gives the protein CASRATGEKTQYF.

The V and J genes are TRBV12-3 or TRBV12-4 and TRBJ1-5, with TRBD1 identical over 8 bases. CDR3 size: 12 residues. V shed 7 bases, J shed 9 bases, and the junction held 5 bases outside the gene matches. CDR3 DNA sequence: TGTGCCAGCAAGGACAGGGATGGGCCCCAGCATTTT. Translated, it gives CASKDRDGPQHF.

The chain links TRBV18 to TRBJ1-5, with D perhaps TRBD1 (5 bases). The V end lost 1 base, the J end lost 1 base, and 5 bases lay between the germline ends. This CDR3 has 14 amino acids. Germline assignment: CDR1 KGHSH and CDR2 LQKENI. The CDR3 DNA reads TGTGCCAGCTCACCACGGGACAGCAATCAGCCCCAGCATTTT. Protein sequence: CASSPRDSNQPQHF. Filled out from reference TRBV18 and TRBJ1-5, the complete variable domain reads NAGVMQNPRHLVRRRGQEARLRCSPMKGHSHVYWYRQLPEEGLKFMVYLQKENIIDESGMPKERFSAEFPKEGPSILRIQQVVRGDSAAYFCASSPRDSNQPQHFGDGTRLSIL.

The chain uses TRBV5-6 and TRBJ2-7; TRBD2 matches 7 bases. Germline CDR1 and CDR2: SGHDT and YYEEEE. V shed 2 bases, J shed 4 bases, and the junction held 9 bases outside the gene matches. The CDR3 is 15 amino acids. The CDR3 sequence: CASSLPSGGNYEQYF. The CDR3 nucleotides are TGTGCCAGCAGCTTACCGTCGGGGGGTAATTACGAGCAGTACTTC.

CDR3 in DNA: TGCGCCAGCAGCTTGGACAGTGCCAATTCACCCCTCCACTTT. As protein: CASSLDSANSPLHF. V and J are TRBV5-1 and TRBJ1-6; D gene ambiguous. With 0 bases removed from V and 7 bases from J, the gap between germline ends came to 8 bases. This CDR3 is built from 14 residues. The germline gives CDR1 SGHRS, CDR2 YFSETQ. Variable domain in full (rest from reference TRBV5-1 and TRBJ1-6): KAGVTQTPRYLIKTRGQQVTLSCSPISGHRSVSWYQQTPGQGLQFLFEYFSETQRNKGNFPGRFSGRQFSNSRSEMNVSTLELGDSALYLCASSLDSANSPLHFGNGTRLTVT.

The chain recombines TRBV2 with TRBJ1-5, with 10 bases matching TRBD1. CDR3 length equals 14 residues. V lost 8 bases to trimming and J lost 2 bases; unmatched junction nucleotides: 3. CDR1 is SNHLY and CDR2 is FYNNEI in the germline V gene. CDR3 DNA: TGTGCCAGCGTAGGGACAGGGGGCAATCAGCCCCAGCATTTT. It encodes CASVGTGGNQPQHF.

The V gene is TRBV9, the J gene TRBJ2-3, with 13 bases lining up with TRBD2. Germline V gene data show CDR1 as SGDLS and CDR2 as YYNGEE. Trimming took 4 bases from V and 3 from J; bases not matched to a gene: 5. The CDR3 runs 16 residues. This CDR3 reads CASSPTSGGATDTQYF. The CDR3 nucleotides read TGTGCCAGCAGCCCCACTAGCGGGGGGGCGACAGATACGCAGTATTTT. Looking up the rest from reference TRBV9 and TRBJ2-3 gives the full variable domain: DSGVTQTPKHLITATGQRVTLRCSPRSGDLSVYWYQQSLDQGLQFLIQYYNGEERAKGNILERFSAQQFPDLHSELNLSSLELGDSALYFCASSPTSGGATDTQYFGPGTRLTVL.

The chain is built from TRBV30 and TRBJ2-3, with 9 bases lining up with TRBD2. CDR3 length: 14 amino acids. Per the germline V gene, CDR1 is GTSNPN and CDR2 is SVGIG (reference sequence). Trimming removed 0 bases from V and 3 bases from J; junction bases left unmatched: 1. The CDR3 DNA sequence: TGTGCCTGGAGTGTAAGCGGGGGGACAGATACGCAGTATTTT. It specifies CAWSVSGGTDTQYF.

This chain joins TRBV12-2 and TRBJ2-1; the D segment call TRBD2 is taken from the table without a DNA check. TRBV12-2 is tagged as a pseudogene. This CDR3 comprises 17 residues. CDR3 sequence: CASRSLAGGLEVGEQFF. The CDR3 DNA reads as TGTGCAAGTCGCAGTCTAGCGGGGGGCCTGGAGGTGGGTGAGCAGTTCTTC.

This clone was seen a few times. CDR3 DNA: TGTGCCAGCAGTCTTCAGCAAACGAATCAGCCCCAGCATTTT. The encoded protein is CASSLQQTNQPQHF. The gene calls are TRBV6-5 and TRBJ1-5, with no clear D. The germline V and J ends were trimmed by 5 bases and 4 bases, with 12 bases remaining between them. Germline V lookup: CDR1 MNHEY, CDR2 SVGAGI. This CDR3 contains 14 residues.

The chain couples TRBV19 to TRBJ2-5, with 11 bases that match TRBD2. The length of the CDR3 is 18 residues. Germline trimming cut 5 bases from V and 0 bases from J; bases unmatched to any gene: 11. Germline CDR1 reads LNHDA; CDR2 reads SQIVND (reference sequence). Here the CDR3 reads CASSPRLAGSQYQETQYF. The CDR3 coding sequence is TGTGCCAGTAGTCCTCGACTAGCGGGGTCACAGTACCAAGAGACCCAGTACTTC.

The chain links TRBV7-2 to TRBJ1-4, with 9 bases aligning to TRBD1. The CDR3 is 15 residues long. The V and J ends lost 5 bases and 4 bases, in that order; junction bases with no gene match: 5. Germline V lookup: CDR1 SGHTA, CDR2 FQGNSA. The CDR3, as DNA: TGTGCCAGCAGCCGGGGGGGACAGGGTAATGAAAAACTGTTTTTT. Amino acids: CASSRGGQGNEKLFF.

This chain links TRBV4-2 with TRBJ2-7; 12 positions agree with TRBD2. V lost 0 bases to trimming and J lost 0 bases; unmatched junction nucleotides: 6. CDR1 is LGHNA and CDR2 is YNFKEQ in the germline V gene. This CDR3 has 18 residues. In DNA, the CDR3 is TGTGCCAGCAGCCAAGAGGGTCTAGCGGGAGGGGGCTCCTACGAGCAGTACTTC. It encodes CASSQEGLAGGGSYEQYF.

V usage is TRBV6-5 and J usage is TRBJ1-5; D is unresolved. Trimming removed 2 bases from V and 5 bases from J, with 7 bases in between. The CDR3 is 13 amino acids. Germline assignment: CDR1 MNHEY and CDR2 SVGAGI. The CDR3 DNA is TGTGCCAGCAGTTACGATAAGGATCAGCCCCAGCATTTT. It encodes CASSYDKDQPQHF.

The chain has TRBV28 and TRBJ1-2, with 9 nucleotides matching TRBD1. This CDR3 is built from 17 residues. CDR1 and CDR2 (germline): MDHEN, SYDVKM. V shed 8 bases, J shed 2 bases, and the junction held 15 bases outside the gene matches. Here the CDR3 reads CASAKDRGFWGNYGYTF. DNA of the CDR3: TGTGCCAGCGCGAAGGACAGGGGTTTTTGGGGAAACTATGGCTACACCTTC.

The chain couples TRBV24-1 to TRBJ2-1; a weak D match, TRBD2 (6 bases). V lost 2 bases to trimming and J lost 2 bases, with 12 bases between them. This CDR3 region has 16 residues. CDR1 and CDR2 (germline): KGHDR, SFDVKD. DNA for the CDR3: TGTGCCACCAGTGATTCGGGGCGGGGAACCTACAATGAGCAGTTCTTC. It codes for CATSDSGRGTYNEQFF.

The CDR3 loop is CASSSPAPNSGGYTDTQYF. For the CDR3, the DNA is TGTGCCAGCAGCTCCCCCGCGCCTAATAGCGGGGGGTACACAGATACGCAGTATTTT. The chain uses TRBV21-1 and TRBJ2-3; the D call in the table, TRBD2, was not verified against the DNA. TRBV21-1 is given as a pseudogene. The CDR3 has 19 residues.

V usage is TRBV5-1 and J usage is TRBJ1-4; 7 bases fit TRBD1. V was pared by 4 bases and J by 0 bases, with 15 bases of the junction left unmatched. The length of the CDR3 is 19 residues. CDR1 and CDR2 from the germline V gene are SGHRS and YFSETQ. For the CDR3, the DNA is TGCGCCAGCAGCCCTCGGGGACAGCCTTATATCACAACTAATGAAAAACTGTTTTTT. As protein: CASSPRGQPYITTNEKLFF.

The gene calls are TRBV5-1 and TRBJ2-3, with 9 bases lining up with TRBD1. V lost 3 bases, J lost 0 bases, and 5 bases stayed unmatched. Germline V lookup: CDR1 SGHRS, CDR2 YFSETQ. This CDR3 contains 16 residues. This chain's CDR3 is CASSSGTGPSTDTQYF. The CDR3 region has the DNA TGCGCCAGCAGCTCCGGGACAGGGCCTAGCACAGATACGCAGTATTTT.

V is TRBV12-5 and J is TRBJ2-3; the D gene could be TRBD1 or TRBD2 (6 bases each). The germline V gene has CDR1 LGHNT and CDR2 FRNRAP. Trimming left V 8 bases short and J 2 bases short, with 8 bases between. CDR3 size: 12 residues. CDR3 loop: CASRGATDTQYF. DNA of the CDR3: TGTGCTAGTAGGGGGGCCACAGATACGCAGTATTTT.

The chain joins TRBV5-1 to TRBJ2-1; 7 nucleotides agree with TRBD2. J was trimmed by 13 bases and V by 2 bases; bases with no gene match: 3. This CDR3 is built from 11 residues. Germline-derived CDR1 and CDR2 are SGHRS and YFSETQ. CDR3 sequence (DNA): TGCGCCAGCAGCTTACGGGACTACCAGTTCTTC. Amino acids: CASSLRDYQFF.

V usage is TRBV18 and J usage is TRBJ2-7; D not certain. V dropped 3 bases and J dropped 6 bases, with 12 bases sitting between them. Germline V lookup: CDR1 KGHSH, CDR2 LQKENI. The CDR3 is 13 residues long. In DNA, the CDR3 is TGTGCCAGCTCACCTGACACTGACTCCGAGCAGTACTTC. As protein: CASSPDTDSEQYF. Filled out from reference TRBV18 and TRBJ2-7, the complete variable domain reads NAGVMQNPRHLVRRRGQEARLRCSPMKGHSHVYWYRQLPEEGLKFMVYLQKENIIDESGMPKERFSAEFPKEGPSILRIQQVVRGDSAAYFCASSPDTDSEQYFGPGTRLTVT.

The genes are TRBV9 and TRBJ1-2, with D hard to call. The CDR3 is made up of 16 amino acids. Germline loops: CDR1 SGDLS, CDR2 YYNGEE. With 0 bases removed from V and 6 bases from J, the gap between germline ends came to 18 bases. CDR3 nucleotide sequence: TGTGCCAGCAGCGTAGGCCCCGGTGGAGGGAACAATGGCTACACCTTC. This encodes CASSVGPGGGNNGYTF.

This clone was counted once. This sequence joins TRBV3-1 (or the pseudogene TRBV3-2) and TRBJ2-7; 11 bases agree with TRBD2. There are 14 residues in the CDR3. V lost 1 base, J lost 4 bases, and 0 bases stayed unmatched. Per the germline V gene, CDR1 is LGHDT and CDR2 is YNNKEL (reference sequence). The CDR3 region is CASSQGLAGYEQYF. DNA for the CDR3: TGTGCCAGCAGCCAAGGACTAGCGGGATACGAGCAGTACTTC.